What follows is one T cell receptor beta chain and its context. This CDR3 is 14 amino acids long. V dropped 0 bases and J dropped 8 bases, with 8 bases sitting between them. CDR1 is MGHRA, CDR2 YSYEKL, per germline. TCRdb independently ran MiXCR on the 5' RACE reads; one entry per CDR3 protein. The sample yields about 620,000 distinct CDR3 sequences, 18% seen once. This sample was taken from a study of T-cell memory formation after mild COVID-19. Sequenced sample: PBMCs or a T cell subset sorted from them (not recorded which). The chain links TRBV4-1 to TRBJ1-6; no clear D. This receptor was taken from an adult woman who had mild COVID-19 (a few samples of this study predate the infection). Cell type and time point are not known. The CDR3 is CASSQDQVHSPLHF. CDR3 DNA: TGCGCCAGCAGCCAAGATCAAGTACATTCACCCCTCCACTTT.